This T cell receptor (beta chain) was observed in a study of blood T cell repertoires in COVID-19. Sequencing used immunoSEQ multiplex PCR; TCRdb keeps in-frame clones, though not all of them. Of approximately 41,000 clones in the sample, 88% were seen once. Germline V gene lookup returns CDR1 SNHLY and CDR2 FYNNEI. J gave up 4 bases and V 0 bases, and 9 bases lay outside the gene matches. The CDR3 contains 17 residues. This clone was picked up one time. V and J are TRBV2 and TRBJ2-1; TRBD2 matches 7 bases. The specimen sequenced was peripheral blood. The TCR was taken from a woman aged 35 to 49 with acute or convalescent COVID-19. CDR3 DNA sequence: TGTGCCAGCAGTGAAGCGTATGGAACTAGCGTATACAATGAGCAGTTCTTC. The encoded protein is CASSEAYGTSVYNEQFF.